This T cell receptor beta chain derives from a study of blood T cell repertoires in COVID-19. Study context: Some COVID-19 samples were acute and others convalescent; all came from the United States, Italy and Spain. Sources were T cells, B-cell-depleted T cells, or PBMCs; the material itself was cDNA or gDNA.

This CDR3 has 14 residues. Authors' analysis steps: Amplification from reference gene primers served as the basis for estimated nucleated cell counts. Profiling relied on immunoSEQ multiplex PCR, and the TCRdb table lists in-frame clones only, not all of them. V, J and clone size were drawn from that table, and D and trimming were deduced from the DNA. The data contain about 150,000 clones, about four fifths of them singletons. Sequenced: peripheral blood. This sequence was found in a man in his sixties with acute or convalescent COVID-19. The gene calls are TRBV21-1 and TRBJ2-7; the table's D gene call, TRBD1, was not cross checked with the DNA. TRBV21-1 is labeled a pseudogene. The CDR3 nucleotides read TGTGCCAGCAGCGTCCACAGGGGAACCTACGAGCAGTACTTC. It yields the protein CASSVHRGTYEQYF.